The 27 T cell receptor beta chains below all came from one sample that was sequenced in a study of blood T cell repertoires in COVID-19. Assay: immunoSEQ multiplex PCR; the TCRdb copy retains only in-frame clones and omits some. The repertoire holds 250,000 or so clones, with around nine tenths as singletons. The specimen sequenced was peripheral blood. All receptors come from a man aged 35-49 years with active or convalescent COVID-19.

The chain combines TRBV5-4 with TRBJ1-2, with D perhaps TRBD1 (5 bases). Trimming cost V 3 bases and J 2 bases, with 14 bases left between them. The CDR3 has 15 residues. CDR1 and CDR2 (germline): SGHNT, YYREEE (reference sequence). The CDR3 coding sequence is TGTGCCAGCAGCTCAACGGCGGACATGAACTATGGCTACACCTTC. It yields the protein CASSSTADMNYGYTF.

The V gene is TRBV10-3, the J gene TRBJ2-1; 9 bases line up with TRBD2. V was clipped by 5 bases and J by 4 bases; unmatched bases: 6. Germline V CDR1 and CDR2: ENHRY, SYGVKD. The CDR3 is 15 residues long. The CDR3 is CAISKSGGSYNEQFF. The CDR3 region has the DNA TGTGCCATCAGTAAGAGCGGGGGGTCATACAATGAGCAGTTCTTC.

CDR3 in amino acids: CASSLEGGEQYF. In nucleotides, the CDR3 is TGCGCCAGCAGCTTGGAAGGGGGTGAGCAGTACTTC. The V call is TRBV5-1, the J call TRBJ2-7; D is perhaps TRBD1 (6 bases). This CDR3 spans 12 amino acids. Trimming took 0 bases from V and 7 from J, leaving 8 bases between them. Germline V gene lookup returns CDR1 SGHRS and CDR2 YFSETQ.

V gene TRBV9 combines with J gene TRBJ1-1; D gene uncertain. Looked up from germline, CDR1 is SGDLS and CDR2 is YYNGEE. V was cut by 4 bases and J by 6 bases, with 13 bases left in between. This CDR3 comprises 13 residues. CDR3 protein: CASSPRVDSEAFF. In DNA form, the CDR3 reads TGTGCCAGCAGCCCAAGGGTGGACTCTGAAGCTTTCTTT.

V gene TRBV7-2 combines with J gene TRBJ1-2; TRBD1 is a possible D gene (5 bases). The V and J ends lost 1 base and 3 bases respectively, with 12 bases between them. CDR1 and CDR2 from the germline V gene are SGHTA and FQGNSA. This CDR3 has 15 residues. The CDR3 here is CASSLGQGNDYGYTF. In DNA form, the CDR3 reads TGTGCCAGCAGCTTAGGGCAGGGAAACGACTATGGCTACACCTTC. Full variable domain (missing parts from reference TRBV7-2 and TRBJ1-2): GAGVSQSPSNKVTEKGKDVELRCDPISGHTALYWYRQSLGQGLEFLIYFQGNSAPDKSGLPSDRFSAERTGGSVSTLTIQRTQQEDSAVYLCASSLGQGNDYGYTFGSGTRLTVV.

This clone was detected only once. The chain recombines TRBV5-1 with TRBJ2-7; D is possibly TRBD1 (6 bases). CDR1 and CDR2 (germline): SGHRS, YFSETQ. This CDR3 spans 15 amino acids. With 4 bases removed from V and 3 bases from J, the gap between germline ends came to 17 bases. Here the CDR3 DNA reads TGCGCCAGCAGCCCGGACGGGCAGGGGAGCTACGAGCAGTACTTC. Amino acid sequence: CASSPDGQGSYEQYF.

The CDR3: CASSFSGYFTDTQYF. The CDR3 DNA sequence: TGTGCCAGCAGCTTTTCGGGGTATTTCACAGATACGCAGTATTTT. The chain has TRBV7-2 and TRBJ2-3, with D perhaps TRBD2 (5 bases). V was trimmed by 3 bases and J by 2 bases, leaving 12 bases between them. This CDR3 has 15 amino acids. In germline, CDR1 is SGHTA, CDR2 FQGNSA.

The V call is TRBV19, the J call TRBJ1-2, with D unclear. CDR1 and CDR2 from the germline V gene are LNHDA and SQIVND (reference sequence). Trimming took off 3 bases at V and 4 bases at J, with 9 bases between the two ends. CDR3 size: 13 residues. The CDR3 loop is CASSMSPTYGYTF. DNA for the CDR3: TGTGCCAGTAGTATGAGCCCAACCTATGGCTACACCTTC.

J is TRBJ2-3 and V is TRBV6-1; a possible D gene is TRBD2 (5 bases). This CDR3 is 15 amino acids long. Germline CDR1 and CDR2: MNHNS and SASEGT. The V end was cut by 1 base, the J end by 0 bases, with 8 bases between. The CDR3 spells CASSEVDSSTDTQYF. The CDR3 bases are TGTGCCAGCAGTGAAGTGGACTCTAGCACAGATACGCAGTATTTT.

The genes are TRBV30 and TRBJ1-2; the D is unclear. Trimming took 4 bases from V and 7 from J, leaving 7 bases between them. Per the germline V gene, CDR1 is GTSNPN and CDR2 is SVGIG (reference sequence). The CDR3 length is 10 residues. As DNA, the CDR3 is TGTGCCTGGATGGGAGGTGGCTACACCTTC. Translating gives CAWMGGGYTF.

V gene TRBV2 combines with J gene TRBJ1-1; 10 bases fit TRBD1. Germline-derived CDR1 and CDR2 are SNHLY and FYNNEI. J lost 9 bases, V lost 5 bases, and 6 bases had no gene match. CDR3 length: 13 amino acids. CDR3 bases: TGTGCCAGCAGTCCGGGACAGGGGTTACAAGCTTTCTTT. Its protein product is CASSPGQGLQAFF.

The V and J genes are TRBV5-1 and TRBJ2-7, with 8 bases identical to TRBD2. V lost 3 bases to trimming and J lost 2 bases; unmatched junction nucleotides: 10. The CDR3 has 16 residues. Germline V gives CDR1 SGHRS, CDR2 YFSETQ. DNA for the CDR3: TGCGCCAGCAGCTCACTTAGCGGGAAAGTCGCCTACGAGCAGTACTTC. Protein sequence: CASSSLSGKVAYEQYF. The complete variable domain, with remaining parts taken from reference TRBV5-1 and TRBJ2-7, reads KAGVTQTPRYLIKTRGQQVTLSCSPISGHRSVSWYQQTPGQGLQFLFEYFSETQRNKGNFPGRFSGRQFSNSRSEMNVSTLELGDSALYLCASSSLSGKVAYEQYFGPGTRLTVT.

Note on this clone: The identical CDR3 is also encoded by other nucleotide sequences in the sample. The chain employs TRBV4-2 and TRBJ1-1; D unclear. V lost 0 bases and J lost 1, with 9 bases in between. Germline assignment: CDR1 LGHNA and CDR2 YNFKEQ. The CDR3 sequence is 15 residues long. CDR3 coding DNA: TGTGCCAGCAGCCAAGATCCGGGAGGGAACACTGAAGCTTTCTTT. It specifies CASSQDPGGNTEAFF.

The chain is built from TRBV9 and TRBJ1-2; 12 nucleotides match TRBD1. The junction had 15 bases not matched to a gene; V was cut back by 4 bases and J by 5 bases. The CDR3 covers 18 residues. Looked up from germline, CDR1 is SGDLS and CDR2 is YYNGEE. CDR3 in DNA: TGTGCCAGCAGCCCATTTTCCGGGACAGGGGGCATAGAGTATGGCTACACCTTC. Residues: CASSPFSGTGGIEYGYTF.

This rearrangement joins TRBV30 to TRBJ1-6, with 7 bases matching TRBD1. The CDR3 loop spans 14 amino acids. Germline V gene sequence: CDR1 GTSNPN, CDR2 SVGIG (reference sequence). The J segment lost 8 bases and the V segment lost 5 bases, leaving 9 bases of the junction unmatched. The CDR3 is CAWGTAGTYSPLHF. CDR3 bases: TGTGCCTGGGGGACAGCGGGAACCTATTCACCCCTCCACTTT.

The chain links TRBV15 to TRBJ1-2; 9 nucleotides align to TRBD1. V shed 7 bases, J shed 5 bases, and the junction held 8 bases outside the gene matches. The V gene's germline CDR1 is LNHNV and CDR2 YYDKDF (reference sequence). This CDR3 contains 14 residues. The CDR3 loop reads CATTRDRAEYGYTF. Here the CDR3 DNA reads TGTGCCACCACACGGGACAGGGCTGAATATGGCTACACCTTC.

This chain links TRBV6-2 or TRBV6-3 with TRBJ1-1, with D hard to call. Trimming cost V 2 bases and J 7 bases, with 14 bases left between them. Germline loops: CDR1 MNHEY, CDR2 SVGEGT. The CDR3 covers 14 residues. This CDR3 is CASSYRRTAFEAFF. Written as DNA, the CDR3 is TGTGCCAGCAGTTACCGCAGGACTGCTTTTGAAGCTTTCTTT.

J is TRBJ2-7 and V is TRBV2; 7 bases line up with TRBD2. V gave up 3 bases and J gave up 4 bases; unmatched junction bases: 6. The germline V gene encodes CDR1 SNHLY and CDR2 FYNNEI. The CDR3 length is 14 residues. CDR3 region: CASSEREFGYEQYF. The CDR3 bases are TGTGCCAGCAGTGAGCGGGAGTTTGGTTACGAGCAGTACTTC.

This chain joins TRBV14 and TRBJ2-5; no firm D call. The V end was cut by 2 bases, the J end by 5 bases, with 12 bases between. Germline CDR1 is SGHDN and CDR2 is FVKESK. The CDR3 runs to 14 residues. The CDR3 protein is CASSQLETQETQYF. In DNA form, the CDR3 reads TGTGCCAGCAGCCAACTCGAGACACAGGAGACCCAGTACTTC.

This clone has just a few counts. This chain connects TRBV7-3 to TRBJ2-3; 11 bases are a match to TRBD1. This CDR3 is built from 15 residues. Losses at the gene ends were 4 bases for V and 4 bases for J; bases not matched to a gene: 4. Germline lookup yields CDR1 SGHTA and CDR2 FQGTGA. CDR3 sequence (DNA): TGTGCCAGCAGCTGGGGACAGGGGGATGCAGATACGCAGTATTTT. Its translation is CASSWGQGDADTQYF. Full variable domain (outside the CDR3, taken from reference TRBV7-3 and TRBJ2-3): GAGVSQTPSNKVTEKGKYVELRCDPISGHTALYWYRQSLGQGPEFLIYFQGTGAADDSGLPNDRFFAVRPEGSVSTLKIQRTERGDSAVYLCASSWGQGDADTQYFGPGTRLTVL.

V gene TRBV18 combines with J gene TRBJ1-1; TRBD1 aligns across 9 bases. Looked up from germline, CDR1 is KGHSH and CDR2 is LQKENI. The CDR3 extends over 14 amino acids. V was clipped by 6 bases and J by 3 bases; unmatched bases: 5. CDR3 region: CASSPDRGDTEAFF. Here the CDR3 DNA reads TGTGCCAGCTCCCCGGACAGGGGAGACACTGAAGCTTTCTTT.

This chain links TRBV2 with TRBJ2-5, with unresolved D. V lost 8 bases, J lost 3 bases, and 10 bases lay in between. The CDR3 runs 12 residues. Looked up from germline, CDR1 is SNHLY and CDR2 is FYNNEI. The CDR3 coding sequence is TGTGCCAGCGATCCAAGAGAAGAGACCCAGTACTTC. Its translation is CASDPREETQYF.

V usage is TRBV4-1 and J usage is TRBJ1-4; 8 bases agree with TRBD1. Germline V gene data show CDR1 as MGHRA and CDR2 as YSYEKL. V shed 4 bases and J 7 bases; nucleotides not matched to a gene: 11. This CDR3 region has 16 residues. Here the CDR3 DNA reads TGCGCCAGCAGCCCCCGGACAGGGAGGCGCGGTGAAAAACTGTTTTTT. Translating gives CASSPRTGRRGEKLFF.

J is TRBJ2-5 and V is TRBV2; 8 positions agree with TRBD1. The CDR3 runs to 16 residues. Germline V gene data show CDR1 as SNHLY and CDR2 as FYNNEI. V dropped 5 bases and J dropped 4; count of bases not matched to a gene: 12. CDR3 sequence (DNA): TGTGCCAGCAGTCCCACTCAGGGGGCGCTCCGAGAGACCCAGTACTTC. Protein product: CASSPTQGALRETQYF.

CDR3 DNA: TGTGCCAGCAGCCAAAAGGGAGGAGACTATGGCTACACCTTC. Amino acid sequence: CASSQKGGDYGYTF. The rearrangement joins TRBV3-1 (or the pseudogene TRBV3-2) to TRBJ1-2; the D is unclear. Germline assignment: CDR1 LGHDT and CDR2 YNNKEL (reference sequence). This CDR3 is built from 14 residues. V lost 2 bases and J 3 bases, leaving 10 bases between the germline ends.

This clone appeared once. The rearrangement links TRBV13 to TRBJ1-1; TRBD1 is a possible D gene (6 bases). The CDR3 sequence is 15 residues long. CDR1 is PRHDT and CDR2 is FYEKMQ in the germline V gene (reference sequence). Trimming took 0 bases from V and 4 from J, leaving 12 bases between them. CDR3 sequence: CASSLGGGLGTEAFF. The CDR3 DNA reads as TGTGCCAGCAGCTTAGGGGGGGGGCTCGGCACTGAAGCTTTCTTT.

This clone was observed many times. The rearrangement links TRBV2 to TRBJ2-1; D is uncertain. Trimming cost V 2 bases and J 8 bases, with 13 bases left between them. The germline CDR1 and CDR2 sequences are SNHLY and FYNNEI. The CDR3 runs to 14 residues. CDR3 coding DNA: TGTGCCAGCAGTGAATCCCAGGCCTGGGATGAGCAGTTCTTC. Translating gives CASSESQAWDEQFF. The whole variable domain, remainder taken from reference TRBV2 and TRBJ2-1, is EPEVTQTPSHQVTQMGQEVILRCVPISNHLYFYWYRQILGQKVEFLVSFYNNEISEKSEIFDDQFSVERPDGSNFTLKIRSTKLEDSAMYFCASSESQAWDEQFFGPGTRLTVL.